The clone carrying this T cell receptor beta chain is medium-sized in the sample. Its specificity is not known. This CDR3 region has 14 residues. The germline V gene has CDR1 SGHRS and CDR2 YFSETQ. The V and J ends lost 0 bases and 2 bases respectively, with 5 bases between them. These data belong to a study of metastatic and nonmetastatic thyroid tumors. Study overall: Across blood and tumor or nodule tissue, repertoires from malignant and benign thyroid patients were compared with one another. Study-wide results and caveats: Across blood and tumor, TCR beta diversity in malignant thyroid tumors was reportedly significantly higher than in benign nodules.

No treatment had been given to any patient before thyroid surgery. Per the study methods: Researchers built a distant-metastasis classifier for papillary thyroid cancer that drew on CDR3 differences across clinicopathological groups. TCRdb re-called clones via MiXCR from the PCR reads. The V and J calls here are based on TCRdb, not the publication. The repertoire includes tens of thousands of clones, about 24% of them detected once, and 15% to 20% sits in the top ten. The chain recombines TRBV5-1 with TRBJ2-2; D call uncertain. Sequenced sample: blood. This receptor was taken from a male donor with papillary thyroid cancer or a benign thyroid nodule (not recorded which). Some clones in this sample may be carry-over from other donors' samples. The CDR3 protein is CASSLGGNTGELFF. CDR3 coding DNA: TGCGCCAGCAGCTTGGGGGGAAACACCGGGGAGCTGTTTTTT.